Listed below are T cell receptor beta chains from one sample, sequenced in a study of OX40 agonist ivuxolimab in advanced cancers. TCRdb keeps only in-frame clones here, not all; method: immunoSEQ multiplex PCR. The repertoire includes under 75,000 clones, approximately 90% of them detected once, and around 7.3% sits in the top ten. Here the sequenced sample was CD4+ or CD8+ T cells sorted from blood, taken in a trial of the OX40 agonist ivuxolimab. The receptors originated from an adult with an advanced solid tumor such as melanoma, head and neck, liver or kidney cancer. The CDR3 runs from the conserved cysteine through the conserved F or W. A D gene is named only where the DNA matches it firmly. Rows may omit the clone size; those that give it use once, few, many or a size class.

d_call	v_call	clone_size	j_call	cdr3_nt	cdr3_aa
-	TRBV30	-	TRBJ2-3	TGTGCCTACCGCGACCTTCGGGACTGGTCTAGCACAGATACGCAGTATTTT	CAYRDLRDWSSTDTQYF
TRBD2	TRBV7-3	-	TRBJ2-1	TGTGCCAGCAGCTGGACTAGCGGGGGGGAGCAGTTCTTC	CASSWTSGGEQFF
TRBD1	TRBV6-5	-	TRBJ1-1	TGTGCCAGCAGCTTGGACAGGGGGACTGAAGCTTTCTTT	CASSLDRGTEAFF
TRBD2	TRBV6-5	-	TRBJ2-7	TGTGCCAGCAGTTACTCGTGGACTAGTCACGAGCAGTACTTC	CASSYSWTSHEQYF
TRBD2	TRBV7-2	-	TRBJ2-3	TGTGCCAGCAGCTTAGTTGCGGGGGTTTTAACAGATACGCAGTATTTT	CASSLVAGVLTDTQYF
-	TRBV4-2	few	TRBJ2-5	TGTGCCAGCAGCCAAGCTGGGGCCGAAGAGACCCAGTACTTC	CASSQAGAEETQYF
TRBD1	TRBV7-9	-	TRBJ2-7	TGTGCCAGCAGCCAGGATCCGGGACAGGGACCCTACGAGCAGTACTTC	CASSQDPGQGPYEQYF
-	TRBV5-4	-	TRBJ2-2	TGTGCCAGCAGCTTGGGGGGGACCGGGGAGCTGTTTTTT	CASSLGGTGELFF
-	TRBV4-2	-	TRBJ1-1	TGTGCCAGCAGCCAAGCCGGAGACGTCACTGAAGCTTTCTTT	CASSQAGDVTEAFF
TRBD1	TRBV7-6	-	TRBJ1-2	TGTGCCAGCAGCCCGGGACAGGGCCTCTATGGCTACACCTTC	CASSPGQGLYGYTF
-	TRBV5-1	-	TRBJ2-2	TGCGCCAGCAGCTGGAACGGGGAGCTGTTTTTT	CASSWNGELFF
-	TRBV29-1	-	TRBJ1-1	TGCAGCGTTGTAAGGGGGGAGCCGTATCTGAACACTGAAGCTTTCTTT	CSVVRGEPYLNTEAFF
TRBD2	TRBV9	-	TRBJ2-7	TGTGCCAGCAGCCCACGGCGCGGGGGAGCCTACGAGCAGTACTTC	CASSPRRGGAYEQYF
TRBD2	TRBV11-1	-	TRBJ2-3	TGTGCCAGCAGCGCACTGATGGCGGGGGATTTACGGTATTTT	CASSALMAGDLRYF